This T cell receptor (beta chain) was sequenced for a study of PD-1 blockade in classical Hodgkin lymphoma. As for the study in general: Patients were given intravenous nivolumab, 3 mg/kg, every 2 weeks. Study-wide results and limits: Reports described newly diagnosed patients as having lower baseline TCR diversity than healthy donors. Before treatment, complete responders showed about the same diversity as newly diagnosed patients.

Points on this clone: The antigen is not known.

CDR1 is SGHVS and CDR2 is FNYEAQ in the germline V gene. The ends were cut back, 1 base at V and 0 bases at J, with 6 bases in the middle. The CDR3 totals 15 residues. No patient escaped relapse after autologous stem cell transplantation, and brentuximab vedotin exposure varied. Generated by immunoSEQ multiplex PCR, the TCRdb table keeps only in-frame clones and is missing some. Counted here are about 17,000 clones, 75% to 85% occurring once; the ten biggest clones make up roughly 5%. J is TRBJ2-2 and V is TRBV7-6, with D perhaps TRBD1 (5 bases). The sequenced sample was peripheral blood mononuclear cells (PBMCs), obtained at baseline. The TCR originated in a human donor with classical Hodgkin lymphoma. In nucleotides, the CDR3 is TGTGCCAGCAGCTTAGTAGGGGCGAACACCGGGGAGCTGTTTTTT. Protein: CASSLVGANTGELFF. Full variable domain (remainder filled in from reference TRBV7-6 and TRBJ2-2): GAGVSQSPRYKVTKRGQDVALRCDPISGHVSLYWYRQALGQGPEFLTYFNYEAQQDKSGLPNDRFSAERPEGSISTLTIQRTEQRDSAMYRCASSLVGANTGELFFGEGSRLTVL.